This T cell receptor beta chain was sequenced during a study of cytomegalovirus exposure and HLA in healthy donors. This clone has only one observation. No antigen is known for it. Overall study findings and caveats: Upon later analysis, HLA-associated TCR beta chains proved more clonally expanded than other, equally common chains. Accounts indicate the classifier identified cytomegalovirus status with strong specificity and sensitivity.

Sampled while nominally healthy, donors likely had unrecorded immune exposures. The CDR3 sequence is 17 residues long. Losses at the gene ends were 5 bases for V and 6 bases for J; bases not matched to a gene: 13. Germline-derived CDR1 and CDR2 are SGHAT and FQNNGV. Primers for the PCR totalled 60 Vbeta and 13 Jbeta. TCRdb's copy holds only in-frame clones and misses some; the assay was immunoSEQ multiplex PCR. The profile shows about 160,000 clones, roughly 83% of them singletons. The TCR originated in a boy aged 2 to 9 in good health and CMV-seronegative. Sequencing was carried out using PBMCs. The V gene is TRBV11-2, the J gene TRBJ2-1; 10 positions match TRBD2. CDR3 in DNA: TGTGCCAGCAGCCGTCGGACTAGCGGTTTGAGTTCCAATGAGCAGTTCTTC. Translated, it gives CASSRRTSGLSSNEQFF.